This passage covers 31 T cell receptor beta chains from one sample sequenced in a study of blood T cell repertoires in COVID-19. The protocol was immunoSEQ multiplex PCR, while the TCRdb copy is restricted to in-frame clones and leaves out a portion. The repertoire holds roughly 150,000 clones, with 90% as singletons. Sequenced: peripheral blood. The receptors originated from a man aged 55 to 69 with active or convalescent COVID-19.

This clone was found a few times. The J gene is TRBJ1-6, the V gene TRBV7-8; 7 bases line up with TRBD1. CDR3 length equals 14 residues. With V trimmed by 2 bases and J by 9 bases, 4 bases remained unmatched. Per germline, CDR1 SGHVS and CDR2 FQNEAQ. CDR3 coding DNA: TGTGCCAGCAGCTTAACAGGGGTTGGTTCACCCCTCCACTTT. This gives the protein CASSLTGVGSPLHF. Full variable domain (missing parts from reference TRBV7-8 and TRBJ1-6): GAGVSQSPRYKVAKRGQDVALRCDPISGHVSLFWYQQALGQGPEFLTYFQNEAQLDKSGLPSDRFFAERPEGSVSTLKIQRTQQEDSAVYLCASSLTGVGSPLHFGNGTRLTVT.

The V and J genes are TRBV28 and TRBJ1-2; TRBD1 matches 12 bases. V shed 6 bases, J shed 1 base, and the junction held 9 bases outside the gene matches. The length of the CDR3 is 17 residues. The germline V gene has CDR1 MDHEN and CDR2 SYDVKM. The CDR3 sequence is CASSPPGQGADNYGYTF. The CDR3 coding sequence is TGTGCCAGCAGCCCTCCGGGACAGGGGGCCGATAACTATGGCTACACCTTC.

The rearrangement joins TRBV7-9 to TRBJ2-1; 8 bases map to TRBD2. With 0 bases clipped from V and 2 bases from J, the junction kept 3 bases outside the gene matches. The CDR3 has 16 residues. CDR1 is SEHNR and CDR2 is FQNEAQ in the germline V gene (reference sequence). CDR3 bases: TGTGCCAGCAGCTTAGCCGGGGGGGCTCCCTACAATGAGCAGTTCTTC. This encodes CASSLAGGAPYNEQFF.

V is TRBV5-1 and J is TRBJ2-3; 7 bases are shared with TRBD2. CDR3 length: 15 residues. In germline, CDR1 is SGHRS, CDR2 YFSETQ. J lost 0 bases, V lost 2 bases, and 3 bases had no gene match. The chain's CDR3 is CASSFSSGSTDTQYF. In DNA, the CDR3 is TGCGCCAGCAGCTTCTCTAGCGGAAGCACAGATACGCAGTATTTT.

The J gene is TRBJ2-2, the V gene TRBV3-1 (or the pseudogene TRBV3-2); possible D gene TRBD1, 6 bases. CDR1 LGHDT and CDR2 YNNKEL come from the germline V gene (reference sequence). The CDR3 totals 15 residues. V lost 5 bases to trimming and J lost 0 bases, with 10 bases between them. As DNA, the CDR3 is TGTGCCAGCAGCGGGACAAGACCGAACACCGGGGAGCTGTTTTTT. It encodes CASSGTRPNTGELFF.

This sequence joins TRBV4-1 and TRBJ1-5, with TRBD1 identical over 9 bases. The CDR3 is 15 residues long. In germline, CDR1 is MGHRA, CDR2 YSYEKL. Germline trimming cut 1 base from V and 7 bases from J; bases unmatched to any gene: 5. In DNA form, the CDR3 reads TGCGCCAGCAGCCAAGTGGGACAGGGAGGCCAGCCCCAGCATTTT. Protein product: CASSQVGQGGQPQHF.

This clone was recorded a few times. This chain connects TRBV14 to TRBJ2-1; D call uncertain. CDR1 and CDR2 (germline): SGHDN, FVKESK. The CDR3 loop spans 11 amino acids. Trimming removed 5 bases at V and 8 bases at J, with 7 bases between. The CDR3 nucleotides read TGTGCCAGCAGCGCTCAGTATGAGCAGTTCTTC. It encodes CASSAQYEQFF.

This chain's CDR3 is CASSEVGIGDIQYF. For the CDR3, the DNA is TGTGCCAGCAGTGAAGTTGGTATAGGGGACATTCAGTACTTC. The chain is built from TRBV6-1 and TRBJ2-4, with TRBD1 as a possible D gene (5 bases). The CDR3 sequence is 14 residues long. Trimming removed 1 base from V and 8 bases from J, with 12 bases in between. Germline V lookup: CDR1 MNHNS, CDR2 SASEGT.

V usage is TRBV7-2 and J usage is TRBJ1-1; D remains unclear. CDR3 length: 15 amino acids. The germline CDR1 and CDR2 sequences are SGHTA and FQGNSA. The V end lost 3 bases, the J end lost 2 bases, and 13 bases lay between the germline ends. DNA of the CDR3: TGTGCCAGCAGCTTTATGGCGGTTATAAACACTGAAGCTTTCTTT. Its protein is CASSFMAVINTEAFF.

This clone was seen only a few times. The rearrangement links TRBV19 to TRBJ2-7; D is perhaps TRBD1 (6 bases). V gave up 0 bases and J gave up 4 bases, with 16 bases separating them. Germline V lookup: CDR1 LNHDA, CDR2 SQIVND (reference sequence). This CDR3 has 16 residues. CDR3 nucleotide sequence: TGTGCCAGTAGTATAGATCGTGAGACAGGTAATTACGAGCAGTACTTC. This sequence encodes CASSIDRETGNYEQYF.

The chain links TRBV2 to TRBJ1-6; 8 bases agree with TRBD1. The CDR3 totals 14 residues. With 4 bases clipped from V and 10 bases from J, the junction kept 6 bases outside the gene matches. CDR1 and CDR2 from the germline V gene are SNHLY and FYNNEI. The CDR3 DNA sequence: TGTGCCAGCAGTGGCCGGACAGGGTCCTCACCCCTCCACTTT. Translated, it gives CASSGRTGSSPLHF.

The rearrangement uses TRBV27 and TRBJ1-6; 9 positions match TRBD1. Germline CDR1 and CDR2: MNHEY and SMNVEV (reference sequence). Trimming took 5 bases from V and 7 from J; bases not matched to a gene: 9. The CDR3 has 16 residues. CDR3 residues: CASSLISGTGNSPLHF. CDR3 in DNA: TGTGCCAGCAGTCTCATCTCCGGGACAGGGAATTCACCCCTCCACTTT.

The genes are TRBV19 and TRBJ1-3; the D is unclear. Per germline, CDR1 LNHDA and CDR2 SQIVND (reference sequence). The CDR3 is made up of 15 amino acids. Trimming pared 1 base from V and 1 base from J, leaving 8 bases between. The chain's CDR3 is CASSIGGFSGNTIYF. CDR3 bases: TGTGCCAGTAGTATAGGCGGCTTTTCTGGAAACACCATATATTTT.

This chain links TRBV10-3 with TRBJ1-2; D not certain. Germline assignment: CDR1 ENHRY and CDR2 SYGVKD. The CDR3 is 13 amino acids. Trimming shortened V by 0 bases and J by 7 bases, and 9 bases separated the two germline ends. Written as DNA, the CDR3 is TGTGCCATCAGTGAGTCATGGTCCGGTGGCTACACCTTC. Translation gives CAISESWSGGYTF.

This CDR3 is CASRRDSSTSSYNSPLHF. In nucleotides, the CDR3 is TGTGCCAGCAGACGGGACAGCTCCACGAGCTCCTATAATTCACCCCTCCACTTT. The J gene is TRBJ1-6, the V gene TRBV5-4; 7 bases align to TRBD1. The length of the CDR3 is 18 residues. Germline V gene data show CDR1 as SGHNT and CDR2 as YYREEE (reference sequence). V trimming: 5 bases; J trimming: 0 bases; junction bases outside the gene matches: 11.

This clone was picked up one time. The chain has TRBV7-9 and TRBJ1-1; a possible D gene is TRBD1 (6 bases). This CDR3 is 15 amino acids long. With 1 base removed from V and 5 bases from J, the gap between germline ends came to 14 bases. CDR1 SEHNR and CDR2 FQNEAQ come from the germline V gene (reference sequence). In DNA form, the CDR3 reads TGTGCCAGCAGCTTAGACGGGACATATGGAACTGAAGCTTTCTTT. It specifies CASSLDGTYGTEAFF.

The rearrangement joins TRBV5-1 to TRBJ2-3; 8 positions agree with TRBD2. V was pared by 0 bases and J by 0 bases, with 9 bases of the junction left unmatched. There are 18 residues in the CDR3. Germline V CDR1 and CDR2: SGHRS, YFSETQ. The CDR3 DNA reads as TGCGCCAGCAGCTTGGCCGGGGTAGCGGGGACTAGCACAGATACGCAGTATTTT. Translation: CASSLAGVAGTSTDTQYF.

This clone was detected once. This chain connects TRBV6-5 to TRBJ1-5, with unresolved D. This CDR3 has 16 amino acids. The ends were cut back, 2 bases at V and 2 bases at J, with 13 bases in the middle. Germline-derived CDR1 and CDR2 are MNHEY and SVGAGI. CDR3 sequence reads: CASSYAPDLRNQPQHF. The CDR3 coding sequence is TGTGCCAGCAGTTACGCCCCCGACTTACGCAATCAGCCCCAGCATTTT.

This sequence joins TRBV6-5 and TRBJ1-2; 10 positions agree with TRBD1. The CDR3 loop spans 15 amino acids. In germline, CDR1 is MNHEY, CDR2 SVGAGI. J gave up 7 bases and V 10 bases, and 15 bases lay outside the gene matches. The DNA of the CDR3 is TGTGCCACCAAAACTTCCGGGACAGGGGTGGCTGGCTACACCTTC. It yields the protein CATKTSGTGVAGYTF.

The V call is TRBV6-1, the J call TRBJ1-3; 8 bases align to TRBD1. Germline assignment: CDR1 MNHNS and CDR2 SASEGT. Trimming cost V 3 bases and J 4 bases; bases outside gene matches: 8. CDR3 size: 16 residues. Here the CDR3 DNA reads TGTGCCAGCAGTGACCGAGGACAGGGTCGGGGAAACACCATATATTTT. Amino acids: CASSDRGQGRGNTIYF.

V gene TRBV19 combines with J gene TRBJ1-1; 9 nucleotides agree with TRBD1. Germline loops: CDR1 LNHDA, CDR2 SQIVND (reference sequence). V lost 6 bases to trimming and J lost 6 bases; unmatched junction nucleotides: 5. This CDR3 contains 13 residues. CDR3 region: CASSRRDRAEAFF. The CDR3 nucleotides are TGTGCCAGTAGCCGCCGGGACAGGGCTGAAGCTTTCTTT.

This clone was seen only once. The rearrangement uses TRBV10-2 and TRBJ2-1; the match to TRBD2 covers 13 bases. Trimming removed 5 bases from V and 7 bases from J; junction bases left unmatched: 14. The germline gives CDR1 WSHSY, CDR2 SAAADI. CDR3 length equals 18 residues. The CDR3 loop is CASSPTSGRWGHGNEQFF. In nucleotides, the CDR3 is TGCGCCAGCAGTCCGACTAGCGGGAGGTGGGGGCATGGGAATGAGCAGTTCTTC.

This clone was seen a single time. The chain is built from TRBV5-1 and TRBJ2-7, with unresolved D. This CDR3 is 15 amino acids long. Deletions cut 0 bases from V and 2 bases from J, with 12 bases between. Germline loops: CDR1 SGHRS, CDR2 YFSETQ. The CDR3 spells CASSLVGRSAYEQYF. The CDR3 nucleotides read TGCGCCAGCAGCTTGGTGGGCAGGTCAGCCTACGAGCAGTACTTC. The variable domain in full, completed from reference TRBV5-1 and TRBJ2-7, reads KAGVTQTPRYLIKTRGQQVTLSCSPISGHRSVSWYQQTPGQGLQFLFEYFSETQRNKGNFPGRFSGRQFSNSRSEMNVSTLELGDSALYLCASSLVGRSAYEQYFGPGTRLTVT.

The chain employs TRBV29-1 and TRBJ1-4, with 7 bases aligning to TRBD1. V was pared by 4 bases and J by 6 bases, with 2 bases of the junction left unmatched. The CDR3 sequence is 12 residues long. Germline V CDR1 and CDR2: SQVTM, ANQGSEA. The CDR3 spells CSVGDRDEKLFF. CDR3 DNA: TGCAGCGTTGGGGACAGAGATGAAAAACTGTTTTTT.

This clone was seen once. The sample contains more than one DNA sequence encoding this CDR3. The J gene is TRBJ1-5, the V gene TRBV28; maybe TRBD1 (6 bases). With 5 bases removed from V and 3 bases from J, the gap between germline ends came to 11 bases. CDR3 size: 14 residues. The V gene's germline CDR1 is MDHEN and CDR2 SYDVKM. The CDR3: CASSPDSLNQPQHF. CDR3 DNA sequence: TGTGCCAGCAGTCCGGACAGCCTCAATCAGCCCCAGCATTTT.

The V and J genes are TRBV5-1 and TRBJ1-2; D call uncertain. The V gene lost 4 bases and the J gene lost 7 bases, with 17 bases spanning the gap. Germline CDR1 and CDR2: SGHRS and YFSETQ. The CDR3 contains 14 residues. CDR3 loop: CASSPDGSLGGYTF. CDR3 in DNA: TGCGCCAGCAGCCCGGACGGGAGTCTGGGTGGCTACACCTTC.

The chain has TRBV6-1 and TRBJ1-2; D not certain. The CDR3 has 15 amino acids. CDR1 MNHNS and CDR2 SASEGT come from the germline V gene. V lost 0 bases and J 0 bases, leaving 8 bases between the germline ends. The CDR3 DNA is TGTGCCAGCAGTGAAGCAACAGAATCTAACTATGGCTACACCTTC. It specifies CASSEATESNYGYTF.

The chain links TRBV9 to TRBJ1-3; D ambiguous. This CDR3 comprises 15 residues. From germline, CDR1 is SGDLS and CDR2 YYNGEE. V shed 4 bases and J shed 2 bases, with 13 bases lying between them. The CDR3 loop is CASSMSRGAGNTIYF. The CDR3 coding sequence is TGTGCCAGCAGCATGAGCAGAGGCGCTGGAAACACCATATATTTT.

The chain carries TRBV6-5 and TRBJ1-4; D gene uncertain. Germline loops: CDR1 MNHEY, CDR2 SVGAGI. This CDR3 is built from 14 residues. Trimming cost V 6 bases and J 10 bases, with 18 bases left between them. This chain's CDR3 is CASSSREPLGKLFF. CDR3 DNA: TGTGCCAGCAGCAGCCGGGAGCCGCTCGGAAAACTGTTTTTT.

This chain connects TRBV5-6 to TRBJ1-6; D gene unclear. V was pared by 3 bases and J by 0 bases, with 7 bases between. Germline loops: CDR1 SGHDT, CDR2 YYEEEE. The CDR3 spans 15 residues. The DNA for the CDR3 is TGTGCCAGCAGCTGGAGGAGCTCCTATAATTCACCCCTCCACTTT. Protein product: CASSWRSSYNSPLHF.

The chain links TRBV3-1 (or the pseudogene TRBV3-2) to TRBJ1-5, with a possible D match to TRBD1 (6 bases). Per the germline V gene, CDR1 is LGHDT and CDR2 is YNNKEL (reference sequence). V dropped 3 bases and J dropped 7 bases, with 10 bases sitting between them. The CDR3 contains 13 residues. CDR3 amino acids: CASSQAGEQPQHF. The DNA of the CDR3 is TGTGCCAGCAGCCAGGCAGGGGAGCAGCCCCAGCATTTT.